The 16 T cell receptor beta chains listed next were all sequenced from one sample in a study of cytomegalovirus exposure and HLA in healthy donors. PCR employed 60 Vbeta and 13 Jbeta primers. Data came from immunoSEQ multiplex PCR; TCRdb stores just in-frame clones and leaves some out. Of around 160,000 clones in the sample, around 83% were seen once. Sequencing was performed on PBMCs. Receptors originate from a man over 45 in good health and CMV-seropositive.

This clone was found once. V gene TRBV5-1 combines with J gene TRBJ2-5; the D is unclear. V lost 4 bases and J 5 bases, leaving 12 bases between the germline ends. This CDR3 contains 13 residues. The germline CDR1 and CDR2 sequences are SGHRS and YFSETQ. In DNA form, the CDR3 reads TGCGCCAGCAGCCCCTATAGAAGCGAGACCCAGTACTTC. Amino acid sequence: CASSPYRSETQYF.

The CDR3 region is CASSGDSNQPQHF. Written as DNA, the CDR3 is TGTGCCAGCAGCGGAGATAGCAATCAGCCCCAGCATTTT. The J gene is TRBJ1-5, the V gene TRBV9; no definite D call. The length of the CDR3 is 13 residues. Germline V CDR1 and CDR2: SGDLS, YYNGEE. Trimming cost V 3 bases and J 0 bases, with 4 bases left between them.

This clone was found a few times. The CDR3 nucleotides are TGTGCCAGCAGTTTCAGTTCAACGATGCTCTACGAGCAGTACTTC. Its translation is CASSFSSTMLYEQYF. The chain couples TRBV28 to TRBJ2-7, with D unresolved. Germline CDR1 and CDR2: MDHEN and SYDVKM. V lost 3 bases, J lost 3 bases, and 15 bases lay in between. The CDR3 is 15 amino acids.

The V and J genes are TRBV25-1 and TRBJ1-5, with a tentative D call TRBD1 (6 bases). This CDR3 contains 14 residues. V lost 8 bases and J 9 bases, leaving 20 bases between the germline ends. CDR1 is MGHDK and CDR2 is SYGVNS in the germline V gene. CDR3 coding DNA: TGTGCCAGCGCGGTTGGGGGGGCGCGGACGCCCCAGCATTTT. Encoded protein: CASAVGGARTPQHF.

The chain joins TRBV7-9 to TRBJ2-5; TRBD1 might be the D (8 bases). CDR3 length: 16 amino acids. The V end lost 7 bases, the J end lost 5 bases, and 23 bases lay between the germline ends. Germline values: CDR1 SEHNR, CDR2 FQNEAQ (reference sequence). Here the CDR3 reads CASTPTGGGLMETQYF. The CDR3 DNA reads TGTGCCAGCACCCCCACAGGGGGAGGGCTAATGGAGACCCAGTACTTC.

The J gene is TRBJ2-5, the V gene TRBV4-3, with 9 bases identical to TRBD2. The CDR3 has 15 amino acids. CDR1 LGHNA and CDR2 YSLEER come from the germline V gene. V was clipped by 4 bases and J by 5 bases; unmatched bases: 8. CDR3 residues: CASSPQRGASETQYF. CDR3 DNA sequence: TGCGCCAGCAGCCCTCAGCGGGGGGCGAGTGAGACCCAGTACTTC.

The gene calls are TRBV7-3 and TRBJ2-5, with 8 bases that match TRBD2. The J call may not be correct, given that the DNA end is closer to TRBJ2-7. This CDR3 region has 15 residues. CDR1 and CDR2 (germline): SGHTA, FQGTGA. CDR3 nucleotide sequence: TGTGCCAGCAGCTTATTTGCGGGAGGTACCTACGAGCAGTACTTC. Translation gives CASSLFAGGTYEQYF.

This clone has only a few counts. This chain joins TRBV6-1 and TRBJ2-5; D might be TRBD1 (6 bases). The tail of the sequence fits TRBJ2-7 better, so the J call may be wrong. This CDR3 is 15 amino acids long. In germline, CDR1 is MNHNS, CDR2 SASEGT. The CDR3 is CASSGSHTGTYEQYF. CDR3 nucleotides: TGTGCCAGCAGTGGAAGTCATACAGGGACCTACGAGCAGTACTTC.

The chain uses TRBV7-2 and TRBJ2-3; D perhaps matches TRBD1 (5 bases). Germline CDR1 SGHTA, CDR2 FQGNSA. The V end was cut by 0 bases, the J end by 9 bases, with 7 bases between. The CDR3 extends over 12 amino acids. CDR3 amino acids: CASSLAAGTQYF. The CDR3 nucleotides are TGTGCCAGCAGCTTAGCGGCAGGGACGCAGTATTTT. Combining the CDR3 with reference TRBV7-2 and TRBJ2-3 gives the whole variable domain GAGVSQSPSNKVTEKGKDVELRCDPISGHTALYWYRQSLGQGLEFLIYFQGNSAPDKSGLPSDRFSAERTGGSVSTLTIQRTQQEDSAVYLCASSLAAGTQYFGPGTRLTVL.

The V gene is TRBV4-1, the J gene TRBJ2-1; 11 nucleotides match TRBD1. Germline CDR1 is MGHRA and CDR2 is YSYEKL. The CDR3 totals 16 residues. V was pared by 4 bases and J by 1 base, with 3 bases of the junction left unmatched. The CDR3 bases are TGCGCCAGCAGCCGAGGGACAGGGGGTTCCTACAATGAGCAGTTCTTC. Its translation: CASSRGTGGSYNEQFF.

The gene calls are TRBV13 and TRBJ2-6; 7 bases fit TRBD2. Germline V lookup: CDR1 PRHDT, CDR2 FYEKMQ (reference sequence). The CDR3 has 13 residues. Trimming at V came to 2 bases and at J to 9 bases, leaving 1 base not matched to a gene. CDR3 DNA sequence: TGTGCCAGCAGCTTACCGGGAGGCAACGTCCTGACTTTC. Its translation is CASSLPGGNVLTF.

V and J are TRBV5-1 and TRBJ2-1, with D possibly matching TRBD2 (6 bases). Trimming took off 4 bases at V and 0 bases at J, with 11 bases between the two ends. CDR1 is SGHRS, CDR2 YFSETQ, per germline. This CDR3 has 15 residues. The CDR3 DNA sequence: TGCGCCAGCAGCCAAGCGGGTTTCTCCTACAATGAGCAGTTCTTC. Translated, it gives CASSQAGFSYNEQFF.

This clone was seen more than once but under ten times. The V and J genes are TRBV4-1 and TRBJ2-1; 7 bases line up with TRBD2. Trimming at V came to 1 base and at J to 5 bases, leaving 8 bases not matched to a gene. CDR1 is MGHRA, CDR2 YSYEKL, per germline. This CDR3 spans 16 amino acids. CDR3 protein: CASSQVSGTFDNEQFF. The CDR3 DNA follows: TGCGCCAGCAGCCAAGTGAGCGGGACGTTTGACAATGAGCAGTTCTTC.

The chain joins TRBV7-2 to TRBJ1-1, with a possible D match to TRBD1 (5 bases). CDR1 SGHTA and CDR2 FQGNSA come from the germline V gene. Trimming left V 5 bases short and J 1 base short, with 8 bases between. The CDR3 length is 13 residues. DNA for the CDR3: TGTGCCAGCAGCCCCGGACAGAACACTGAAGCTTTCTTT. This encodes CASSPGQNTEAFF.

The chain carries TRBV18 and TRBJ2-1, with 9 bases lining up with TRBD1. V lost 2 bases, J lost 2 bases, and 1 base stayed unmatched. Germline V gene data show CDR1 as KGHSH and CDR2 as LQKENI. The CDR3 runs 15 residues. CDR3 sequence (DNA): TGTGCCAGCTCACCAGGACAGGGGCCCTACAATGAGCAGTTCTTC. Encoded protein: CASSPGQGPYNEQFF. Combining the CDR3 with reference TRBV18 and TRBJ2-1 gives the whole variable domain NAGVMQNPRHLVRRRGQEARLRCSPMKGHSHVYWYRQLPEEGLKFMVYLQKENIIDESGMPKERFSAEFPKEGPSILRIQQVVRGDSAAYFCASSPGQGPYNEQFFGPGTRLTVL.

This clone was picked up one time. This chain connects TRBV9 to TRBJ2-1; D unresolved. Germline CDR1 and CDR2: SGDLS and YYNGEE. V lost 2 bases, J lost 6 bases, and 15 bases lay in between. CDR3 length: 15 amino acids. The CDR3 DNA reads TGTGCCAGCAGCGTCGGTCTAGAGTGGTTCAATGAGCAGTTCTTC. Encoded protein: CASSVGLEWFNEQFF.